This T cell receptor (beta chain) was retrieved from a study of control samples from healthy donors and cancer patients. The assay was immunoSEQ multiplex PCR, and TCRdb's table has in-frame clones only and misses some. Here the sample spans over 110,000 clones, approximately 91% being singletons. The sequenced sample was blood. The clonotype was recovered from a woman aged 25-40 years in good health.

CDR3 loop: CASSPSGQETQYF. In nucleotides, the CDR3 is TGTGCCAGCAGCCCTAGCGGTCAAGAGACCCAGTACTTC. This rearrangement joins TRBV11-3 to TRBJ2-5; 7 bases are shared with TRBD2. Germline trimming cut 5 bases from V and 2 bases from J; bases unmatched to any gene: 2. This CDR3 contains 13 residues. Germline assignment: CDR1 SGHNT and CDR2 YENEEA. The full variable domain, in which reference TRBV11-3 and TRBJ2-5 provide the parts outside the CDR3, is EAGVVQSPRYKIIEKKQPVAFWCNPISGHNTLYWYLQNLGQGPELLIRYENEEAVDDSQLPKDRFSAERLKGVDSTLKIQPAELGDSAVYLCASSPSGQETQYFGPGTRLLVL.